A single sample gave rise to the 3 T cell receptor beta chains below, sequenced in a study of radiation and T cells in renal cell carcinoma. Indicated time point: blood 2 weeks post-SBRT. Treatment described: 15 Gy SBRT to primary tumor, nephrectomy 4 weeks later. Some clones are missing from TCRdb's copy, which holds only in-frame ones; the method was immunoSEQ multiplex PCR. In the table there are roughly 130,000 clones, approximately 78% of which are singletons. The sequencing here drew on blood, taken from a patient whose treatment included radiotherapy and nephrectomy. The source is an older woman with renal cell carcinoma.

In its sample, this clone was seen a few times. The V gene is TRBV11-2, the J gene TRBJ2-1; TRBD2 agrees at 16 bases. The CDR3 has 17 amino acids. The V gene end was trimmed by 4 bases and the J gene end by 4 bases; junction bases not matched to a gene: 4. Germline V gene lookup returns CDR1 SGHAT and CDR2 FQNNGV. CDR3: CASSWGLAGGRYNEQFF. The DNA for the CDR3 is TGTGCCAGCAGCTGGGGACTAGCGGGGGGGCGGTACAATGAGCAGTTCTTC.

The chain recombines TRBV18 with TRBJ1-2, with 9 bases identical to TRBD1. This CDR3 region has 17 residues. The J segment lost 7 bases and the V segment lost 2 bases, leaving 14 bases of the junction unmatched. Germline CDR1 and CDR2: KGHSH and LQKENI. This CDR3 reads CASSPKNYGTGLFGYTF. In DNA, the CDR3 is TGTGCCAGCTCACCAAAAAACTACGGGACAGGGCTCTTTGGCTACACCTTC.

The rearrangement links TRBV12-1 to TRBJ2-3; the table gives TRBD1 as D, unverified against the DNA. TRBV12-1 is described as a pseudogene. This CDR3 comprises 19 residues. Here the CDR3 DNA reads TGTGCCAGCAGCTTTGCGCTGATTGGGCAGGACAGGGAGGCGGATACGCAGTATTTT. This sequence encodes CASSFALIGQDREADTQYF.